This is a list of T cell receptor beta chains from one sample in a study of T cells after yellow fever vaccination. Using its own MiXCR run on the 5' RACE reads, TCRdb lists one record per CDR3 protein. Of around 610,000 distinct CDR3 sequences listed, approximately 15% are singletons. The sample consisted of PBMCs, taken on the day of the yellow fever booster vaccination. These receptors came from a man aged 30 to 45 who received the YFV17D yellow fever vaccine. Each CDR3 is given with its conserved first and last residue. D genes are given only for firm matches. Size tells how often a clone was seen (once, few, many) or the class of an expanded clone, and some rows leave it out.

cdr3_nt: TGTGCCAGCAGCCGCGGGGCTAGTCAAAATGAGCAGTTCTTC; cdr3_aa: CASSRGASQNEQFF; clone_size: .; d_call: .; v_call: TRBV11-3; j_call: TRBJ2-1
cdr3_nt: TGTGCCAGCTCACCACCGAACAGCTATTTGAACACTGAAGCTTTCTTT; cdr3_aa: CASSPPNSYLNTEAFF; clone_size: .; d_call: .; v_call: TRBV18; j_call: TRBJ1-1
cdr3_nt: TGTGCCAGCCAAGCCGGGTCAGAGCCCAATGAGCAGTTCTTC; cdr3_aa: CASQAGSEPNEQFF; clone_size: .; d_call: .; v_call: TRBV6-2/TRBV6-3; j_call: TRBJ2-1
cdr3_nt: TGCGCCAGCAGCTTGTCCCTAGCGGGAACCCCCGGTCGGGAGACCCAGTACTTC; cdr3_aa: CASSLSLAGTPGRETQYF; clone_size: few; d_call: TRBD2; v_call: TRBV5-1; j_call: TRBJ2-5
cdr3_nt: TGTGCCACCAGTCCCCCGCTGGGACAGGGCGGTGAGACCCAGTACTTC; cdr3_aa: CATSPPLGQGGETQYF; clone_size: .; d_call: TRBD1; v_call: TRBV24-1; j_call: TRBJ2-5
cdr3_nt: TGCAGCGTGTTGGGTCTCAGGAGGTCCTACGAGCAGTACTTC; cdr3_aa: CSVLGLRRSYEQYF; clone_size: .; d_call: .; v_call: TRBV29-1; j_call: TRBJ2-7
cdr3_nt: TGCAGCGTTGAAGTCGGGACTAGCGGGACTGAGCAGTTCTTC; cdr3_aa: CSVEVGTSGTEQFF; clone_size: few; d_call: TRBD2; v_call: TRBV29-1; j_call: TRBJ2-1
cdr3_nt: TGTGCCTGGAGCACAGGGCAAGAGACCCAGTACTTC; cdr3_aa: CAWSTGQETQYF; clone_size: .; d_call: .; v_call: TRBV30; j_call: TRBJ2-5
cdr3_nt: TGTGCCAGCAGCCTTCAGGTTTACACTGAAGCTTTCTTT; cdr3_aa: CASSLQVYTEAFF; clone_size: few; d_call: .; v_call: TRBV14; j_call: TRBJ1-1
cdr3_nt: TGTGCCAGCAGCGCGTCGAGTTTACAAGGGACCCAGTACTTC; cdr3_aa: CASSASSLQGTQYF; clone_size: .; d_call: .; v_call: TRBV7-2; j_call: TRBJ2-5
cdr3_nt: TGTGCCAGCAGTTGGACAGGGGAGGGGTACACCGGGGAGCTGTTTTTT; cdr3_aa: CASSWTGEGYTGELFF; clone_size: .; d_call: TRBD1; v_call: TRBV27; j_call: TRBJ2-2
cdr3_nt: TGTGCCAGCAGAGGGGCTACCTGGAATGAGCAGTTCTTC; cdr3_aa: CASRGATWNEQFF; clone_size: few; d_call: .; v_call: TRBV3-1; j_call: TRBJ2-1
cdr3_nt: TGTGCCAGCTCACTCCAGGGGGCTGAAGCTTTCTTT; cdr3_aa: CASSLQGAEAFF; clone_size: few; d_call: TRBD1; v_call: TRBV28; j_call: TRBJ1-1
cdr3_nt: TGTGCCAGCAGCTTAACCGGGAGCTGGGATACGCAGTATTTT; cdr3_aa: CASSLTGSWDTQYF; clone_size: .; d_call: .; v_call: TRBV7-6; j_call: TRBJ2-3
cdr3_nt: TGTGCCAGCAGCTTAGCGCACTATTCTGGGGCCAACGTCCTGACTTTC; cdr3_aa: CASSLAHYSGANVLTF; clone_size: .; d_call: .; v_call: TRBV7-2; j_call: TRBJ2-6
cdr3_nt: TGTGCCAGCAGCCAAGCCCTAATCTACGAGCAGTACTTC; cdr3_aa: CASSQALIYEQYF; clone_size: few; d_call: .; v_call: TRBV3-1; j_call: TRBJ2-7
cdr3_nt: TGTGCCAGCAGCAGGAAGACTAGCGTGGAATATGGAAATCACAATGAGCAGTTCTTC; cdr3_aa: CASSRKTSVEYGNHNEQFF; clone_size: .; d_call: TRBD2; v_call: TRBV6-4; j_call: TRBJ2-1
cdr3_nt: TGTGCCAGCCCCTACCAGACTAGCGGGAGAGAGACCCAGTACTTC; cdr3_aa: CASPYQTSGRETQYF; clone_size: .; d_call: TRBD2; v_call: TRBV27; j_call: TRBJ2-5
cdr3_nt: TGTGCTAGTGACACGGGGACTCTTGGCTACGAGCAGTACTTC; cdr3_aa: CASDTGTLGYEQYF; clone_size: few; d_call: .; v_call: TRBV12-5; j_call: TRBJ2-7
cdr3_nt: TGTGCCAGCAAGGCGAGGTTAGCGGGAGGCGGCACAGATACGCAGTATTTT; cdr3_aa: CASKARLAGGGTDTQYF; clone_size: .; d_call: TRBD2; v_call: TRBV6-1; j_call: TRBJ2-3
cdr3_nt: TGCAGTGCTAGAGACTGGGCTAACACAGATACGCAGTATTTT; cdr3_aa: CSARDWANTDTQYF; clone_size: few; d_call: .; v_call: TRBV20-1; j_call: TRBJ2-3
cdr3_nt: TGTGCCAGCAGCCAGGGGTACAGGATGGCCGCCAACGTCCTGACTTTC; cdr3_aa: CASSQGYRMAANVLTF; clone_size: .; d_call: .; v_call: TRBV14; j_call: TRBJ2-6
cdr3_nt: TGTGCCAGTAGTATAGCGGAGGGGGACTACAATGAGCAGTTCTTC; cdr3_aa: CASSIAEGDYNEQFF; clone_size: few; d_call: .; v_call: TRBV19; j_call: TRBJ2-1